This T cell receptor beta chain was identified during a study of cytotoxic CD8 clonotypes in ibrutinib-treated CLL. This CDR3 is 18 amino acids long. Deletions cut 2 bases from V and 1 base from J, with 20 bases between. Germline CDR1 reads SGHVS; CDR2 reads FNYEAQ. TCR beta libraries used 2 to 2.5 micrograms of genomic DNA from cryopreserved PBMCs. Study observations and caveats: Collection times varied between progressing and sustained-remission patients. Baseline clonality, above age-matched healthy donor levels, tracked circulating CD8+ T-cell counts.

Assay used: immunoSEQ multiplex PCR; TCRdb lists only in-frame clones, some missing. This repertoire shows fewer than 70,000 clones, around 68% found once; its top ten account for roughly 45%. A word on this clone: The antigen is undetermined.

Specimen: PBMCs, collected after 12 months of ibrutinib treatment. The chain recombines TRBV7-6 with TRBJ2-5; TRBD2 is a possible D gene (5 bases). The source of this sequence is a human donor with chronic lymphocytic leukemia. The CDR3 reads CASSLSEGPLSIQETQYF. DNA for the CDR3: TGTGCCAGCAGCTTATCTGAGGGCCCCCTTTCTATCCAAGAGACCCAGTACTTC.